Below, 9 T cell receptor beta chains from the same sample are listed, as sequenced in a study of beta chain features in type 1 diabetes. Since all of the isolated RNA was reverse transcribed, expressed TCRB transcripts were what got sequenced. Libraries were prepared by immunoSEQ multiplex PCR; TCRdb keeps only in-frame clonotypes and omits some of them. The sample carries under 350,000 clones, about 7.8% recorded once. Specimen: central memory CD4+ T cells from blood. The receptors derive from a woman aged 18-29 years in good health.

This chain links TRBV18 with TRBJ1-6; the D gene is possibly TRBD1 (5 bases). V was trimmed by 6 bases and J by 7 bases, leaving 13 bases between them. CDR1 KGHSH and CDR2 LQKENI come from the germline V gene. The CDR3 totals 14 residues. The CDR3 loop is CASSPTDGNSPLHF. CDR3 coding DNA: TGTGCCAGCTCCCCGACAGACGGGAATTCACCCCTCCACTTT.

This clone has more than one count but fewer than ten. V usage is TRBV25-1 and J usage is TRBJ2-1; 13 nucleotides agree with TRBD2. Germline assignment: CDR1 MGHDK and CDR2 SYGVNS. The CDR3 extends over 16 amino acids. J was trimmed by 3 bases and V by 6 bases; bases with no gene match: 5. This chain's CDR3 is CASRPTSGGRYNEQFF. The CDR3 DNA sequence: TGTGCCAGCAGGCCGACTAGCGGGGGGCGCTACAATGAGCAGTTCTTC.

This clone was detected ten times or more. The chain links TRBV11-3 to TRBJ1-1; D remains ambiguous. V was clipped by 3 bases and J by 0 bases, with 5 bases between them. Germline V gene lookup returns CDR1 SGHNT and CDR2 YENEEA. This CDR3 contains 13 residues. The CDR3 DNA is TGTGCCAGCAGCTTCAATATGAACACTGAAGCTTTCTTT. Translating gives CASSFNMNTEAFF.

In its sample, this clone was seen a few times. This chain uses TRBV19 with TRBJ1-5, with D maybe TRBD1 (5 bases). Trimming removed 1 base at V and 1 base at J, with 8 bases between. The CDR3 covers 15 residues. CDR1 LNHDA and CDR2 SQIVND come from the germline V gene (reference sequence). The CDR3 here is CASSIGGGSNQPQHF. The CDR3 coding sequence is TGTGCCAGTAGTATAGGTGGGGGGAGCAATCAGCCCCAGCATTTT.

This clone has a handful of counts. The rearrangement uses TRBV11-3 and TRBJ2-1; D is unresolved. V was clipped by 5 bases and J by 2 bases, with 16 bases between them. This CDR3 spans 16 amino acids. CDR1 and CDR2 (germline): SGHNT, YENEEA. The CDR3 nucleotides read TGTGCCAGCAGCGGCGTAGGCGCTCAAGCCTACAATGAGCAGTTCTTC. It yields the protein CASSGVGAQAYNEQFF.

V usage is TRBV11-3 and J usage is TRBJ2-5; the D is unclear. This CDR3 has 13 amino acids. CDR1 and CDR2 (germline): SGHNT, YENEEA. Trimming shortened V by 1 base and J by 2 bases, and 5 bases separated the two germline ends. The CDR3 DNA reads TGTGCCAGCAGCTTAGGTCTTCAAGAGACCCAGTACTTC. Translation gives CASSLGLQETQYF.

This clone was observed a few times. The genes are TRBV20-1 and TRBJ1-4; no reliable D call. The V gene lost 5 bases and the J gene lost 6 bases, with 4 bases spanning the gap. The CDR3 has 10 residues. Germline V lookup: CDR1 DFQATT, CDR2 SNEGSKA (reference sequence). Here the CDR3 reads CSAWDEKLFF. The DNA of the CDR3 is TGCAGTGCTTGGGATGAAAAACTGTTTTTT.

This clone has more than one count but fewer than ten. The chain has TRBV7-6 and TRBJ2-3, with 13 bases that match TRBD2. After removal of 1 base from V and 7 bases from J, the junction contained 2 bases not matched to a gene. Germline V gene lookup returns CDR1 SGHVS and CDR2 FNYEAQ. The CDR3 is 15 residues long. CDR3 coding DNA: TGTGCCAGCAGCTTAGGGACTAGCGGGGGAAATACGCAGTATTTT. As protein: CASSLGTSGGNTQYF.

This clone was seen a handful of times. This CDR3 is CASSGNFLTDTQYF. DNA for the CDR3: TGTGCCAGCAGTGGGAACTTCCTCACAGATACGCAGTATTTT. This chain connects TRBV2 to TRBJ2-3; D is unclear. The V and J ends lost 4 bases and 2 bases respectively, with 10 bases between them. The germline V gene has CDR1 SNHLY and CDR2 FYNNEI. This CDR3 is 14 amino acids long.